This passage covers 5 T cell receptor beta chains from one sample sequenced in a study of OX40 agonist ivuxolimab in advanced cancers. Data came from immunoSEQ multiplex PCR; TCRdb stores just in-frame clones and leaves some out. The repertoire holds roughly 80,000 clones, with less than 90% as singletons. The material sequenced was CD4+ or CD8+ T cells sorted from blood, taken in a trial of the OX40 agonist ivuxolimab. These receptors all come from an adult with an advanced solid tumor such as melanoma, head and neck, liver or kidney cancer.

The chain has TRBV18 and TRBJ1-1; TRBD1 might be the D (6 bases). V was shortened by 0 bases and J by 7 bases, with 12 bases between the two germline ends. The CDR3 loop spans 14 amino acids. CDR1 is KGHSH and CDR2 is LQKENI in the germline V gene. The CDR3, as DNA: TGTGCCAGCTCACCACCAAGCGTGGACAGTGAAGCTTTCTTT. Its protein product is CASSPPSVDSEAFF.

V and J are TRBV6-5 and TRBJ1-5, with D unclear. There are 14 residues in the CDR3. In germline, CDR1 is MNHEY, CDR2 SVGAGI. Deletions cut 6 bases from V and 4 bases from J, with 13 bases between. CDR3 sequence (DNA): TGTGCCAGCAGCCCTCAACAGAAGAATCAGCCCCAGCATTTT. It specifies CASSPQQKNQPQHF.

The CDR3, as DNA: TGTGCCAGCAGCTTATCGGGGGCCGGGGAGCTGTTTTTT. Residues: CASSLSGAGELFF. V is TRBV7-7 and J is TRBJ2-2; D is perhaps TRBD2 (6 bases). Germline lookup yields CDR1 SSHAT and CDR2 FNYEAQ (reference sequence). The CDR3 loop spans 13 amino acids. Trimming took off 2 bases at V and 6 bases at J, with 7 bases between the two ends.

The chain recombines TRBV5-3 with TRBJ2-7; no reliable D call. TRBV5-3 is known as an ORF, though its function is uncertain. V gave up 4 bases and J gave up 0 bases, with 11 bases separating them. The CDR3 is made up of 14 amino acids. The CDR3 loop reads CARSRGATSYEQYF. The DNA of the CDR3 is TGTGCCAGAAGCCGCGGTGCGACCTCCTACGAGCAGTACTTC.

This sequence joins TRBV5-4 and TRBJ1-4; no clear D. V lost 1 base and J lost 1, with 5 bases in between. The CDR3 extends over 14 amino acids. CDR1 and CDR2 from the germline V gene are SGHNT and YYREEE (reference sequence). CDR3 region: CASSLWKTNEKLFF. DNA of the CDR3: TGTGCCAGCAGCTTGTGGAAAACTAATGAAAAACTGTTTTTT.